This T cell receptor (beta chain) was identified in a study of blood T cell repertoires in COVID-19. The table came from immunoSEQ multiplex PCR; TCRdb's copy has only in-frame clones and leaves some out. This sample yields 180,000 or so clones, of which roughly four fifths are seen a single time; about 6.9% belongs to the top ten. Germline values: CDR1 SQVTM, CDR2 ANQGSEA. Trimming pared 5 bases from V and 4 bases from J, leaving 14 bases between. There are 14 residues in the CDR3. This chain joins TRBV29-1 and TRBJ1-4; D gene ambiguous. This TCR derives from a human donor with acute or convalescent COVID-19. The donor label of this sample is uncertain. What was sequenced was peripheral blood. In nucleotides, the CDR3 is TGCAGCGTTACGCTGCCAGGCTATAATGAAAAACTGTTTTTT. This codes for CSVTLPGYNEKLFF.